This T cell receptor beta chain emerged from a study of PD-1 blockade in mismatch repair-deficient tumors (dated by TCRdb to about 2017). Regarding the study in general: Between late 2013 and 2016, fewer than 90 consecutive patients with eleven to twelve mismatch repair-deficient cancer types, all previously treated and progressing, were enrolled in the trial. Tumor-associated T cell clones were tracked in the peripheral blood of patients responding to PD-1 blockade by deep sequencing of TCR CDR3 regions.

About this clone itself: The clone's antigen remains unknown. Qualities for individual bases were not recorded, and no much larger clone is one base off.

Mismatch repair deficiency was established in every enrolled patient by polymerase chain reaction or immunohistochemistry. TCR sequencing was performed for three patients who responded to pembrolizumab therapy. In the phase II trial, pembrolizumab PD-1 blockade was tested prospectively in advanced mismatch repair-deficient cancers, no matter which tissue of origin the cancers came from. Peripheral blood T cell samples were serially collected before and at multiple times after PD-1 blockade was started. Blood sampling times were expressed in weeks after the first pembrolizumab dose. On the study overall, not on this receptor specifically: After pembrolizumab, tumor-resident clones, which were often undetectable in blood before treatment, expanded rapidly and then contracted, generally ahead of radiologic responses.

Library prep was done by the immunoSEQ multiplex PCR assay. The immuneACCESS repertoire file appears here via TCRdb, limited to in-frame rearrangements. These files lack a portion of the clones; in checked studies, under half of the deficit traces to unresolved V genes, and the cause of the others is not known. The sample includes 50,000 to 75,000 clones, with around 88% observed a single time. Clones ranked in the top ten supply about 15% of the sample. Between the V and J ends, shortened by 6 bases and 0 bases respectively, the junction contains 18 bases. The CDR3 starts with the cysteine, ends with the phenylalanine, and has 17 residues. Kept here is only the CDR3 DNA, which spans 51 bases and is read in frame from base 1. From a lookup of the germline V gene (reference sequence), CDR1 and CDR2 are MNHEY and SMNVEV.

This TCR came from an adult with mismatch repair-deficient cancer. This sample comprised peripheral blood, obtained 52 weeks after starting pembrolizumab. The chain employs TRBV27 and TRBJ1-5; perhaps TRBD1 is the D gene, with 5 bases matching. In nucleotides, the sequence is TGTGCCAGCAGGCCCGCTGGGACCGCGTATAGCAATCAGCCCCAGCATTTT. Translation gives CASRPAGTAYSNQPQHF.